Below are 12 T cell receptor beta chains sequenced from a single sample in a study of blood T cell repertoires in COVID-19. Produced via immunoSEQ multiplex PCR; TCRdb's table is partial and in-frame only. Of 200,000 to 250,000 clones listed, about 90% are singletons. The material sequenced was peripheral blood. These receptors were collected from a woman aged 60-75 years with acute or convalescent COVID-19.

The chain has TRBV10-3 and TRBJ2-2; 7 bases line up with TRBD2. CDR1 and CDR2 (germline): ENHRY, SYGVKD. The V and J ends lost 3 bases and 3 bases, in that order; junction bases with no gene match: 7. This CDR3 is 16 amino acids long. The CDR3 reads CAISDVTGGHTGELFF. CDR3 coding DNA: TGTGCCATCAGTGATGTAACGGGAGGACACACCGGGGAGCTGTTTTTT.

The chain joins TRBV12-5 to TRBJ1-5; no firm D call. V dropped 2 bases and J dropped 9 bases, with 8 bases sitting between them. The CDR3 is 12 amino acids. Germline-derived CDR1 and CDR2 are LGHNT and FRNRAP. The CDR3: CASGLSDRPQHF. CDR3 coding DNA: TGTGCTAGTGGTTTGAGCGATCGGCCCCAGCATTTT.

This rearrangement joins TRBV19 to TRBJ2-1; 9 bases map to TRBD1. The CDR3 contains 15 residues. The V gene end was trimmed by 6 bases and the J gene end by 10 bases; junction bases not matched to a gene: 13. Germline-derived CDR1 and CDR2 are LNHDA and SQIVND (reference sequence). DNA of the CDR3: TGTGCCAGTAGCCAAGTTCCGGGACAGGGAGGAGAGCAGTTCTTC. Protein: CASSQVPGQGGEQFF.

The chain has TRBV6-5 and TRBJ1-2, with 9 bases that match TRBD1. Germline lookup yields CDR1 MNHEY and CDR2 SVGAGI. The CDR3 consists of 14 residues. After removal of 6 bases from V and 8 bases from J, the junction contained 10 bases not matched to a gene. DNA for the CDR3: TGTGCCAGCAGAAAACAGGGGGCGTATACCGGCTACACCTTC. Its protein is CASRKQGAYTGYTF.

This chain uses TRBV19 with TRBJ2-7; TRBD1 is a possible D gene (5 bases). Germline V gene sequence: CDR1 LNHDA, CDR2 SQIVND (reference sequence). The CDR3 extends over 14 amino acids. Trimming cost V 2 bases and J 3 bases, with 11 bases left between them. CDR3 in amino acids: CASSIQGIGYEQYF. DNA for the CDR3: TGTGCCAGTAGTATACAGGGTATTGGCTACGAGCAGTACTTC.

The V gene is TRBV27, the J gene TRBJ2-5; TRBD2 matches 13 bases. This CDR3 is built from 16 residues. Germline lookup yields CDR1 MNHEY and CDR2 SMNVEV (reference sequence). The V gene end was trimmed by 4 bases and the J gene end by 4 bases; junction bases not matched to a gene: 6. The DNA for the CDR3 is TGTGCCAGCAGTTGGACTAGCGGGAGAGTTTTAGAGACCCAGTACTTC. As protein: CASSWTSGRVLETQYF.

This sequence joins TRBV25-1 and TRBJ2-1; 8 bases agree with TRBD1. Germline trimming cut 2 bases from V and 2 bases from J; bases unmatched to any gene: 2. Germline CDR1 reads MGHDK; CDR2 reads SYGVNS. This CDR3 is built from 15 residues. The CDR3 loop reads CASSEAGQAYNEQFF. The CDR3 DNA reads TGTGCCAGCAGTGAAGCGGGACAGGCCTACAATGAGCAGTTCTTC.

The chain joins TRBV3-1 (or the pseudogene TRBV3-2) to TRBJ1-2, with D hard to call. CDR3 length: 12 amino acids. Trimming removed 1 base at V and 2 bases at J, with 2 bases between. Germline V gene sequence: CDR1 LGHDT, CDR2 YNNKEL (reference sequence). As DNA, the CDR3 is TGTGCCAGCAGCCAAGTAAACTATGGCTACACCTTC. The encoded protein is CASSQVNYGYTF.

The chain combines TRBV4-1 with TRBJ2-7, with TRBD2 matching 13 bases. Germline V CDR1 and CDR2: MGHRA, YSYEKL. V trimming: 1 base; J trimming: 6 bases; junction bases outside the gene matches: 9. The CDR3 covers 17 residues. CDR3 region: CASSQVPTRLAGGEQYF. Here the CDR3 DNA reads TGCGCCAGCAGCCAAGTTCCGACCCGACTAGCGGGAGGCGAGCAGTACTTC.

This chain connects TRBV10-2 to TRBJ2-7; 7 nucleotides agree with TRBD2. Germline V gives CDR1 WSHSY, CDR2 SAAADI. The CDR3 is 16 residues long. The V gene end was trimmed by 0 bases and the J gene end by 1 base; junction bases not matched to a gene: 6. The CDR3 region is CASSESIQGGSYEQYF. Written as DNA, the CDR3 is TGCGCCAGCAGTGAGTCGATTCAGGGAGGGTCCTACGAGCAGTACTTC.

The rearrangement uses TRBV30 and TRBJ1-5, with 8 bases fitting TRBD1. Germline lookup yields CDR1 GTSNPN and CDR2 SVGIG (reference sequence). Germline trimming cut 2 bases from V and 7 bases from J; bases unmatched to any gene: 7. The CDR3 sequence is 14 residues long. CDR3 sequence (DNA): TGTGCCTGGAGTTTTGGACAGGGACACCAGCCCCAGCATTTT. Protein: CAWSFGQGHQPQHF.

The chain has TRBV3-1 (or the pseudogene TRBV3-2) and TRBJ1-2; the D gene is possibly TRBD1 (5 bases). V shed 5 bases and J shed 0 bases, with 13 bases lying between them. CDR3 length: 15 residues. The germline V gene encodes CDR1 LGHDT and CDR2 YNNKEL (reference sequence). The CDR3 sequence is CASSYGGGANYGYTF. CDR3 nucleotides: TGTGCCAGCAGCTACGGGGGGGGAGCTAACTATGGCTACACCTTC.